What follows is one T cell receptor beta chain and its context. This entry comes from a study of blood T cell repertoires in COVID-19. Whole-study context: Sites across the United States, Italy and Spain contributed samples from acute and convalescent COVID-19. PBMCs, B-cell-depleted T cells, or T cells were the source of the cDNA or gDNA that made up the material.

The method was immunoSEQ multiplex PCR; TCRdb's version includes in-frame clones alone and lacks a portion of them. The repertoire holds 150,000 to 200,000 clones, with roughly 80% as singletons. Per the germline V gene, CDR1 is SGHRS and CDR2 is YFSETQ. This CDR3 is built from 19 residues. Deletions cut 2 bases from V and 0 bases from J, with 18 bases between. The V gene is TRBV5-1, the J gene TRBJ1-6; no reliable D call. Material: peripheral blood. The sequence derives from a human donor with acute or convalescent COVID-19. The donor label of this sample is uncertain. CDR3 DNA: TGCGCCAGCAGCTTACGGGATCCGGAGAAAAGCTCCTATAATTCACCCCTCCACTTT. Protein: CASSLRDPEKSSYNSPLHF.